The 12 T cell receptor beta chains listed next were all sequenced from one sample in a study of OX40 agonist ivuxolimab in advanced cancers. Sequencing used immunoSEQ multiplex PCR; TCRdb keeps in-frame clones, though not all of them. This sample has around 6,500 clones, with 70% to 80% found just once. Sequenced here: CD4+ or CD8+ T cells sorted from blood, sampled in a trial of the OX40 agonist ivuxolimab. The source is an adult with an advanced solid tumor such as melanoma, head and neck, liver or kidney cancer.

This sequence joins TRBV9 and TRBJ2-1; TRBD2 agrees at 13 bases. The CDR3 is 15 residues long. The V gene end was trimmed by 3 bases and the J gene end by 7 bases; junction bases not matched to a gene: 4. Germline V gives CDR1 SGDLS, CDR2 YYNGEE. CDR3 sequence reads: CASSGTSGSRNEQFF. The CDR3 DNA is TGTGCCAGCAGCGGGACTAGCGGGAGTAGGAATGAGCAGTTCTTC.

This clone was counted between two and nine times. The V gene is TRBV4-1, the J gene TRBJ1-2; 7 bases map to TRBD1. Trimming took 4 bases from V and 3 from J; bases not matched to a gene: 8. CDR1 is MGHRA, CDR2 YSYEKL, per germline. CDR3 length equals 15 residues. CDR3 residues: CASSPGEGADYGYTF. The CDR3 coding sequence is TGCGCCAGCAGCCCCGGCGAGGGGGCGGACTATGGCTACACCTTC.

CDR3 in DNA: TGTGCCAGCAGCCTCGGACTAGCCAACAATGAGCAGTTCTTC. Translating it yields CASSLGLANNEQFF. The rearrangement links TRBV7-2 to TRBJ2-1; 8 bases align to TRBD2. Trimming took 5 bases from V and 5 from J; bases not matched to a gene: 5. The CDR3 spans 14 residues. Germline V lookup: CDR1 SGHTA, CDR2 FQGNSA.

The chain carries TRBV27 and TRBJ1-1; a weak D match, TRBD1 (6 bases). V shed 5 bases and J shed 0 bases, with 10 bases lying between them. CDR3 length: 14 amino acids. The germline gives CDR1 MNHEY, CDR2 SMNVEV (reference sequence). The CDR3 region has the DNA TGTGCCAGCAGTACAGGGACGGTGAACACTGAAGCTTTCTTT. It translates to CASSTGTVNTEAFF.

CDR3 sequence: CSVEIQIYEQFF. CDR3 sequence (DNA): TGCAGCGTTGAAATCCAGATCTATGAGCAGTTCTTC. This chain joins TRBV29-1 and TRBJ2-1; D gene uncertain. The CDR3 sequence is 12 residues long. The germline V gene has CDR1 SQVTM and CDR2 ANQGSEA. V lost 2 bases to trimming and J lost 8 bases, with 10 bases between them.

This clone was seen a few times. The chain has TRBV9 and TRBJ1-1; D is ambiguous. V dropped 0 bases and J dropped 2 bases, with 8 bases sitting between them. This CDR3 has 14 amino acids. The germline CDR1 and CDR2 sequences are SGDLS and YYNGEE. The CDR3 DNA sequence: TGTGCCAGCAGCGTAGCTACCAGTAACACTGAAGCTTTCTTT. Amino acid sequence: CASSVATSNTEAFF.

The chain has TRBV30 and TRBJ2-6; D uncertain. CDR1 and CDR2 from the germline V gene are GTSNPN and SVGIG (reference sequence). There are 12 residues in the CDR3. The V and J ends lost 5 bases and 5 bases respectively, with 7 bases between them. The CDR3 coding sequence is TGTGCCTGGGCCATCTGGGCCAACGTCCTGACTTTC. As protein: CAWAIWANVLTF.

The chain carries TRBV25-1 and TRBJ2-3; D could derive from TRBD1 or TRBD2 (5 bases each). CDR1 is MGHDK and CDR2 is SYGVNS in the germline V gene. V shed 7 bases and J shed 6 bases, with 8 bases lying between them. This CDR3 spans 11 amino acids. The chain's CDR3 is CASTWGDTQYF. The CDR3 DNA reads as TGTGCCAGCACGTGGGGGGATACGCAGTATTTT.

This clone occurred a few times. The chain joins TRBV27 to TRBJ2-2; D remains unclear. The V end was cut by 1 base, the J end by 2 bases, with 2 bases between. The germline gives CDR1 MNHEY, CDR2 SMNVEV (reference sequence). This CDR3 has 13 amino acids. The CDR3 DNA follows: TGTGCCAGCAGTTTATACAACACCGGGGAGCTGTTTTTT. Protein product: CASSLYNTGELFF.

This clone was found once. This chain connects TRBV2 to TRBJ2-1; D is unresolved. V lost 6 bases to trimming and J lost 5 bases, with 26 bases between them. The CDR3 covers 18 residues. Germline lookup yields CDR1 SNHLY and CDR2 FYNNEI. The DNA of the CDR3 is TGTGCCAGCAGCTATAAGCCTCTGACTGCACTCCCGGACAATGAGCAGTTCTTC. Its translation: CASSYKPLTALPDNEQFF.

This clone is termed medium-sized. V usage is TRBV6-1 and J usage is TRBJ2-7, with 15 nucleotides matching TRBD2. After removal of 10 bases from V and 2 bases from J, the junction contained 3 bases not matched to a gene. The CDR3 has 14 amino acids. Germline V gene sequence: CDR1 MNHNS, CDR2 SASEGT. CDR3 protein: CATGLAGGTYEQYF. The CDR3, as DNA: TGTGCCACGGGACTAGCGGGAGGTACCTACGAGCAGTACTTC.

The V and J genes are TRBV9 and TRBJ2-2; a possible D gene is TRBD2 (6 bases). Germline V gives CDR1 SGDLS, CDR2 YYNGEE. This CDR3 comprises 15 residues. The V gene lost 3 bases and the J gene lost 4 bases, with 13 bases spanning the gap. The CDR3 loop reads CASSDRTAGTGELFF. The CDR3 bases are TGTGCCAGCAGCGATAGAACAGCGGGCACCGGGGAGCTGTTTTTT.